This passage covers 17 T cell receptor beta chains from one sample sequenced in a study of blood T cell repertoires in COVID-19. The assay was immunoSEQ multiplex PCR, and TCRdb's table has in-frame clones only and misses some. Of about 150,000 clones listed, under 85% were seen once; the top ten hold more than 3.5%. The material sequenced was peripheral blood. The receptors were sampled from a woman of 80 years or more with acute or convalescent COVID-19.

This chain uses TRBV6-1 with TRBJ2-3; 10 nucleotides align to TRBD1. Germline CDR1 MNHNS, CDR2 SASEGT. The junction had 14 bases not matched to a gene; V was cut back by 4 bases and J by 10 bases. The CDR3 has 16 amino acids. CDR3 sequence reads: CASSGRTGGIQEAQYF. The CDR3 region has the DNA TGTGCCAGCAGTGGTAGGACAGGGGGTATTCAGGAGGCGCAGTATTTT.

The chain links TRBV7-9 to TRBJ1-2; D not certain. The CDR3 length is 14 residues. CDR1 is SEHNR and CDR2 is FQNEAQ in the germline V gene (reference sequence). Trimming removed 1 base from V and 5 bases from J, with 11 bases in between. The CDR3 reads CASSLEVGGYGYTF. The CDR3 DNA follows: TGTGCCAGCAGCTTAGAAGTAGGAGGATATGGCTACACCTTC.

This clone has a single count. A read error may be the cause here, since a much bigger clone is one base away. The chain uses TRBV28 and TRBJ2-1, with 9 bases matching TRBD1. The CDR3 extends over 14 amino acids. Germline V CDR1 and CDR2: MDHEN, SYDVKM. V lost 5 bases and J lost 10; bases outside the gene matches: 9. CDR3 amino acids: CASSLTGGLEEQFF. The CDR3 region has the DNA TGTGCCAGCAGTCTAACAGGGGGCTTGGAGGAGCAGTTCTTC.

The rearrangement links TRBV5-4 to TRBJ1-1; perhaps TRBD1 as D (6 bases). Germline-derived CDR1 and CDR2 are SGHNT and YYREEE (reference sequence). V lost 4 bases and J 7 bases, leaving 17 bases between the germline ends. The CDR3 covers 14 residues. The CDR3 region is CASSPRGGQGEAFF. The CDR3 DNA reads TGTGCCAGCAGCCCAAGGGGGGGGCAGGGTGAAGCTTTCTTT.

This sequence joins TRBV10-1 and TRBJ2-1; weak D call: TRBD2 (5 bases). Deletions cut 6 bases from V and 1 base from J, with 10 bases between. CDR3 size: 14 residues. The germline gives CDR1 WNHNN, CDR2 SYGVQD (reference sequence). The CDR3 loop is CASRRVSSYNEQFF. The CDR3 DNA sequence: TGCGCCAGCAGGAGGGTCTCTTCCTACAATGAGCAGTTCTTC.

The chain employs TRBV2 and TRBJ1-2; D is ambiguous. This CDR3 has 13 amino acids. Germline V gene sequence: CDR1 SNHLY, CDR2 FYNNEI. Trimming left V 6 bases short and J 7 bases short, with 15 bases between. The CDR3 loop is CASSVRGESGYTF. In nucleotides, the CDR3 is TGTGCCAGCAGCGTCCGGGGAGAGAGTGGCTACACCTTC.

The J gene is TRBJ1-1, the V gene TRBV3-1 (or the pseudogene TRBV3-2), with a weak D call TRBD1 (6 bases). The V and J ends lost 1 base and 9 bases respectively, with 15 bases between them. The CDR3 covers 14 residues. Germline CDR1 is LGHDT and CDR2 is YNNKEL (reference sequence). CDR3 residues: CASSQGATGSKAFF. As DNA, the CDR3 is TGTGCCAGCAGCCAAGGGGCGACAGGCAGTAAAGCTTTCTTT.

In this sample, this clone turned up a few times. The V gene is TRBV3-1 (or the pseudogene TRBV3-2), the J gene TRBJ2-3; D may be TRBD1 (5 bases). Germline V gene data show CDR1 as LGHDT and CDR2 as YNNKEL (reference sequence). V was clipped by 5 bases and J by 6 bases, with 15 bases between them. This CDR3 has 14 residues. The CDR3 loop reads CASSKGQGADTQYF. The CDR3 DNA follows: TGTGCCAGCAGCAAAGGGCAGGGTGCGGATACGCAGTATTTT.

This chain connects TRBV11-1 to TRBJ2-3, with 10 bases aligning to TRBD2. Germline CDR1 reads SGHAT; CDR2 reads FQDESV (reference sequence). This CDR3 spans 16 amino acids. V trimming: 5 bases; J trimming: 2 bases; junction bases outside the gene matches: 7. The CDR3 region is CASSTNSGGATDTQYF. CDR3 coding DNA: TGTGCCAGCAGCACCAACAGCGGGGGGGCCACAGATACGCAGTATTTT.

The chain is built from TRBV27 and TRBJ1-4, with a tentative D call TRBD1 (5 bases). V lost 5 bases to trimming and J lost 1 base, with 14 bases between them. The length of the CDR3 is 16 residues. Germline CDR1 MNHEY, CDR2 SMNVEV (reference sequence). The CDR3 bases are TGTGCCAGCAGTCCTCTGTCCAGGGAAACTAATGAAAAACTGTTTTTT. Its protein product is CASSPLSRETNEKLFF.

The chain combines TRBV5-1 with TRBJ2-1; 8 nucleotides align to TRBD1. The CDR3 has 16 amino acids. J was trimmed by 7 bases and V by 0 bases; bases with no gene match: 9. Looked up from germline, CDR1 is SGHRS and CDR2 is YFSETQ. DNA for the CDR3: TGCGCCAGCAGCTTGGGGGGGACAGGTTCAACGAATGAGCAGTTCTTC. This codes for CASSLGGTGSTNEQFF.

This clone occurred once. The chain uses TRBV2 and TRBJ2-3; 8 bases agree with TRBD2. This CDR3 comprises 14 residues. Trimming cost V 7 bases and J 4 bases; bases outside gene matches: 7. Germline CDR1 reads SNHLY; CDR2 reads FYNNEI. The CDR3 here is CASNGVAGSDTQYF. CDR3 DNA: TGTGCCAGCAATGGGGTAGCGGGGTCAGATACGCAGTATTTT. Using reference TRBV2 and TRBJ2-3 for the parts outside the CDR3, the full variable domain is EPEVTQTPSHQVTQMGQEVILRCVPISNHLYFYWYRQILGQKVEFLVSFYNNEISEKSEIFDDQFSVERPDGSNFTLKIRSTKLEDSAMYFCASNGVAGSDTQYFGPGTRLTVL.

The rearrangement uses TRBV13 and TRBJ2-7, with TRBD1 identical over 8 bases. J was trimmed by 7 bases and V by 3 bases; bases with no gene match: 11. The germline V gene has CDR1 PRHDT and CDR2 FYEKMQ (reference sequence). This CDR3 has 15 amino acids. CDR3 nucleotide sequence: TGTGCCAGCAGCTTTTGGGACAGGCCGGCGGGGGAGCAGTACTTC. Protein sequence: CASSFWDRPAGEQYF.

CDR3 DNA sequence: TGTGCCAGCAGGCGGGGAGCAGGGGGTAACTATGGCTACACCTTC. It specifies CASRRGAGGNYGYTF. The rearrangement links TRBV6-5 to TRBJ1-2; 7 bases align to TRBD1. J gave up 1 base and V 6 bases, and 8 bases lay outside the gene matches. The V gene's germline CDR1 is MNHEY and CDR2 SVGAGI. The CDR3 consists of 15 residues.

The chain recombines TRBV2 with TRBJ1-1; 7 bases are a match to TRBD1. The length of the CDR3 is 14 residues. CDR1 and CDR2 from the germline V gene are SNHLY and FYNNEI. V lost 10 bases to trimming and J lost 4 bases; unmatched junction nucleotides: 12. CDR3 amino acids: CANSIQGLGTEAFF. DNA of the CDR3: TGTGCCAACTCAATACAGGGGTTGGGCACTGAAGCTTTCTTT.

To note about this clone: Other DNA sequences in this sample translate to the same CDR3. The V gene is TRBV18, the J gene TRBJ1-5, with D perhaps TRBD1 (5 bases). The CDR3 is 14 residues long. CDR1 is KGHSH and CDR2 is LQKENI in the germline V gene. With 3 bases removed from V and 6 bases from J, the gap between germline ends came to 12 bases. Written as DNA, the CDR3 is TGTGCCAGCTCACCGGCGGGGGAGCGTCAGCCCCAGCATTTT. As protein: CASSPAGERQPQHF.

The rearrangement uses TRBV20-1 and TRBJ1-1, with TRBD1 identical over 8 bases. CDR1 is DFQATT and CDR2 is SNEGSKA in the germline V gene (reference sequence). J was trimmed by 9 bases and V by 4 bases; bases with no gene match: 4. The CDR3 spans 11 residues. CDR3 in amino acids: CSAIWTGKAFF. CDR3 coding DNA: TGCAGTGCTATCTGGACAGGGAAAGCTTTCTTT.